What follows are 18 T cell receptor beta chains derived from one specimen sequenced in a study of CD8 T cells in ankylosing spondylitis. Using its own MiXCR run on the 5' RACE reads, TCRdb lists one record per CDR3 protein. The data show 150,000 to 200,000 distinct CDR3 sequences, roughly 13% seen once. Material: blood, either unsorted or a sorted T cell fraction (not recorded which). All receptors come from a female donor with ankylosing spondylitis or in good health (not recorded which).

There are many counts of this clonotype. The chain uses TRBV19 and TRBJ1-5, with 9 nucleotides matching TRBD1. Germline-derived CDR1 and CDR2 are LNHDA and SQIVND (reference sequence). The CDR3 loop spans 15 amino acids. Losses at the gene ends were 2 bases for V and 6 bases for J; bases not matched to a gene: 5. For the CDR3, the DNA is TGTGCCAGTAGTATAACAGGGGGCATAGGTCAGCCCCAGCATTTT. This sequence encodes CASSITGGIGQPQHF.

This clonotype was seen more than once but under ten times. CDR3 region: CASTASYEQYF. CDR3 bases: TGTGCCAGCACCGCATCCTACGAGCAGTACTTC. The chain combines TRBV7-9 with TRBJ2-7; D is ambiguous. Trimming took 7 bases from V and 1 from J, leaving 5 bases between them. The CDR3 is 11 residues long. Germline V gene lookup returns CDR1 SEHNR and CDR2 FQNEAQ (reference sequence).

This clonotype was seen at least ten times. The CDR3 here is CASSSHEGEAFF. DNA of the CDR3: TGTGCCAGCAGTTCCCACGAAGGTGAAGCTTTCTTT. This sequence joins TRBV28 and TRBJ1-1; unclear D gene. With 4 bases removed from V and 7 bases from J, the gap between germline ends came to 10 bases. The CDR3 loop spans 12 amino acids. The germline V gene encodes CDR1 MDHEN and CDR2 SYDVKM. The entire variable domain, with the rest obtained from reference TRBV28 and TRBJ1-1, is as follows: DVKVTQSSRYLVKRTGEKVFLECVQDMDHENMFWYRQDPGLGLRLIYFSYDVKMKEKGDIPEGYSVSREKKERFSLILESASTNQTSMYLCASSSHEGEAFFGQGTRLTVV.

This clonotype was counted many times. The chain combines TRBV11-1 with TRBJ2-7; D not certain. There are 13 residues in the CDR3. The V and J ends lost 5 bases and 2 bases respectively, with 10 bases between them. Germline CDR1 and CDR2: SGHAT and FQDESV (reference sequence). The CDR3: CASSPRFTYEQYF. CDR3 coding DNA: TGTGCCAGCAGCCCACGATTCACCTACGAGCAGTACTTC.

Many counts were recorded for this clonotype. This CDR3 is CASSPWTSFYEQYF. The CDR3 nucleotides are TGTGCCAGCAGTCCCTGGACTAGCTTCTACGAGCAGTACTTC. V gene TRBV7-2 combines with J gene TRBJ2-7; TRBD2 agrees at 8 bases. The CDR3 contains 14 residues. Germline CDR1 and CDR2: SGHTA and FQGNSA. After removal of 6 bases from V and 3 bases from J, the junction contained 7 bases not matched to a gene.

Note on this clonotype: One end of the junction does not line up with germline, which may come from a read error. The chain combines TRBV7-2 with TRBJ1-4, with 7 bases aligning to TRBD1. The CDR3 runs 14 residues. Germline V CDR1 and CDR2: SGHTA, FQGNSA. CDR3 in DNA: TGTGCCAGCGGCTTGGGGACAGATAATGAAAAACTGTTTTTT. Translated: CASGLGTDNEKLFF.

The V gene is TRBV18, the J gene TRBJ1-1; TRBD1 might be the D (5 bases). This CDR3 contains 13 residues. V lost 2 bases to trimming and J lost 6 bases, with 10 bases between them. Germline V gene sequence: CDR1 KGHSH, CDR2 LQKENI. The CDR3 sequence: CASSPAGTAEAFF. CDR3 sequence (DNA): TGTGCCAGCTCACCAGCCGGGACGGCTGAAGCTTTCTTT.

This clonotype was seen a handful of times. This rearrangement joins TRBV27 to TRBJ1-5, with 9 bases lining up with TRBD1. The V gene end was trimmed by 5 bases and the J gene end by 5 bases; junction bases not matched to a gene: 4. Germline V gives CDR1 MNHEY, CDR2 SMNVEV (reference sequence). The CDR3 consists of 14 residues. CDR3 sequence (DNA): TGTGCCAGCAGTATCGGACAGGGGCATCAGCCCCAGCATTTT. This codes for CASSIGQGHQPQHF.

There are many counts of this clonotype. The chain links TRBV20-1 to TRBJ1-4; possible D gene TRBD1, 6 bases. The V and J ends lost 0 bases and 7 bases respectively, with 15 bases between them. Germline lookup yields CDR1 DFQATT and CDR2 SNEGSKA (reference sequence). The CDR3 covers 15 residues. The CDR3 sequence is CSARDHGGEGEKLFF. The DNA of the CDR3 is TGCAGTGCTAGAGATCACGGGGGCGAAGGTGAAAAACTGTTTTTT.

This clonotype was found many times. CDR3 in DNA: TGCAGTTCTAGCCAATGGAGCTCCTACAATGAGCAGTTCTTC. Translation: CSSSQWSSYNEQFF. The chain carries TRBV29-1 and TRBJ2-1, with D maybe TRBD2 (5 bases). The CDR3 has 14 amino acids. Germline V CDR1 and CDR2: SQVTM, ANQGSEA.

This clonotype appeared many times. This rearrangement joins TRBV20-1 to TRBJ2-3, with D tentatively TRBD2 (7 bases). The CDR3 consists of 14 residues. V was clipped by 8 bases and J by 2 bases, with 17 bases between them. Germline assignment: CDR1 DFQATT and CDR2 SNEGSKA (reference sequence). CDR3: CSLGGRTITDTQYF. As DNA, the CDR3 is TGCAGTCTCGGGGGGCGTACAATCACAGATACGCAGTATTTT.

There are a few counts of this clonotype. V gene TRBV5-5 combines with J gene TRBJ2-1; D is possibly TRBD2 (6 bases). CDR3 length: 17 residues. CDR1 is SGHKS and CDR2 is YYEKEE in the germline V gene (reference sequence). The germline V and J ends were trimmed by 3 bases and 1 base, with 17 bases remaining between them. This CDR3 is CASSSQTGLRSYNEQFF. CDR3 coding DNA: TGTGCCAGCAGCTCCCAAACGGGACTCAGATCCTACAATGAGCAGTTCTTC. Complete variable domain (other parts from reference TRBV5-5 and TRBJ2-1): DAGVTQSPTHLIKTRGQQVTLRCSPISGHKSVSWYQQVLGQGPQFIFQYYEKEERGRGNFPDRFSARQFPNYSSELNVNALLLGDSALYLCASSSQTGLRSYNEQFFGPGTRLTVL.

This clonotype was detected ten times or more. This chain uses TRBV5-1 with TRBJ2-2, with 13 bases aligning to TRBD2. The CDR3 extends over 18 amino acids. The V gene's germline CDR1 is SGHRS and CDR2 YFSETQ. The junction had 6 bases not matched to a gene; V was cut back by 0 bases and J by 4 bases. CDR3 sequence: CASSLVLLAGGPTGELFF. DNA for the CDR3: TGCGCCAGCAGCTTGGTGTTACTAGCGGGAGGGCCCACCGGGGAGCTGTTTTTT.

CDR3 bases: TGTGCCACCAGCAGGGTGAGGGAGAGCACTGAAGCTTTCTTT. Translating it yields CATSRVRESTEAFF. J is TRBJ1-1 and V is TRBV15, with D uncertain. Trimming took off 3 bases at V and 4 bases at J, with 12 bases between the two ends. CDR3 length: 14 residues. Per germline, CDR1 LNHNV and CDR2 YYDKDF (reference sequence). Full variable domain (missing parts from reference TRBV15 and TRBJ1-1): DAMVIQNPRYQVTQFGKPVTLSCSQTLNHNVMYWYQQKSSQAPKLLFHYYDKDFNNEADTPDNFQSRRPNTSFCFLDIRSPGLGDTAMYLCATSRVRESTEAFFGQGTRLTVV.

Many counts were recorded for this clonotype. The chain uses TRBV5-1 and TRBJ2-1; 10 nucleotides line up with TRBD2. This CDR3 is built from 15 residues. Germline V gene lookup returns CDR1 SGHRS and CDR2 YFSETQ. Losses at the gene ends were 2 bases for V and 7 bases for J; bases not matched to a gene: 6. The CDR3 here is CASSLVAGGPNEQFF. The DNA for the CDR3 is TGCGCCAGCAGCTTAGTAGCGGGAGGCCCGAATGAGCAGTTCTTC.

The chain combines TRBV12-3 or TRBV12-4 with TRBJ1-5; 7 bases are shared with TRBD1. Losses at the gene ends were 2 bases for V and 3 bases for J; bases not matched to a gene: 13. The CDR3 consists of 18 residues. CDR3 amino acids: CASSLYMGGTADNQPQHF. CDR3 sequence (DNA): TGTGCCAGCAGTTTATATATGGGTGGGACAGCTGACAATCAGCCCCAGCATTTT.

This clonotype was detected many times. The chain is built from TRBV11-2 and TRBJ2-2; the D is unclear. V lost 6 bases and J 5 bases, leaving 13 bases between the germline ends. This CDR3 comprises 14 residues. The germline V gene has CDR1 SGHAT and CDR2 FQNNGV. CDR3 protein: CASSSYPRTGELFF. CDR3 coding DNA: TGTGCCAGCAGTTCCTACCCTCGGACCGGGGAGCTGTTTTTT.

The CDR3 region has the DNA TGTGCCACCAGTGATCCTGCTCCCGGGACAGGGAGGGATACGCAGTATTTT. The encoded protein is CATSDPAPGTGRDTQYF. This chain connects TRBV24-1 to TRBJ2-3; 9 bases match TRBD1. J lost 6 bases, V lost 3 bases, and 12 bases had no gene match. This CDR3 has 17 amino acids. Germline CDR1 KGHDR, CDR2 SFDVKD.